This paragraph covers one T cell receptor beta chain sequence. This clonotype was counted at least ten times. Its antigen remains undetermined. No base qualities exist here, and no much larger clone lies one base off it. The germline V gene specifies SNHLY as CDR1 and FYNNEI as CDR2. Inclusive of the bounding cysteine and phenylalanine, the CDR3 is 14 residues long. Here the CDR3 DNA is all that survives: 42 bases in frame from base 1. V is clipped by 4 bases and J by 0 bases, and the sequence between their germline boundaries is 7 bases long. This record belongs to a study of T-cell memory formation after mild COVID-19 (dated by TCRdb to about 2021). In terms of the full investigation: TCR sequence clusters from the two donors were largely donor specific. In a couple of donors, T-cell clones that expanded and contracted after mild COVID-19 were tracked by sequencing TCRalpha and TCRbeta repertoires over time. The cohort comprised two young, previously healthy adult volunteers, one female and one male. Summary of the overall study and its limitations: SARS-CoV-2 specificity of the second-wave clones peaking on day 37 was not confirmed. Some responding clones were detected in pre-infection memory, which suggested that pre-existing cross-reactive memory T cells had joined the SARS-CoV-2 response. Contracting CD4+ clones appeared mostly in the CM and EM memory subsets, whereas CD8+ clones were enriched in EMRA. From day 15 to 85, contracting clones showed balanced CD4/CD8 phenotypes, whereas a second wave of clones that expanded from day 15 to 37 leaned towards CD4+. Only two mild cases were covered in the study, and larger cohorts including severe cases with pre-infection samples were considered necessary.

Sequenced using an Illumina NovaSeq 6000. TCRalpha and TCRbeta cDNA libraries were built by 5'RACE with constant-segment primers, adding sample barcodes and unique molecular identifiers. RNA was extracted from every sample with Trizol reagent. Libraries were amplified in two PCR steps, with a second sample barcode and Illumina TruSeq adapters added in the second step. Libraries were sequenced on an Illumina NovaSeq with 2 x 150 bp paired-end reads. The authors processed their data as follows. Demultiplexing of reads and collapsing into UMI-guided consensus sequences were performed with migec v1.2.7. Using mixcr v2.1.11, the UMI consensuses were aligned to TRA and TRB V and J templates and assembled into clonotypes. A clonotype was counted as expanded or contracted only when both edgeR and NoisET called the clonotype significant, with the noise models trained on biological replicates. edgeR calls used a false discovery rate-adjusted p below 0.01 and a log2 fold-change threshold of 1. PCA with hierarchical clustering of max-normalized trajectories of the 1000 most abundant clonotypes was used as exploratory dynamics analysis. Separately sequenced CD4+ and CD8+ repertoires were used to assign a CD4 or CD8 phenotype to each responding clone. TCRdb passed the public sequencing reads through fastp at Q25 and MiXCR, retaining productive beta sequences. Identical CDR3 proteins give one entry, which carries the most common genes and DNA. The V and J calls follow TCRdb's processing rather than the paper's. This sample lists 30,000 to 45,000 distinct CDR3 sequences; about an eighth were detected once. The leading ten clones occupy less than 30% of the sample.

Ficoll-Paque density gradient centrifugation was used to isolate PBMCs. This receptor was identified in a man aged 18-30 years who had mild COVID-19 (a few samples of this study predate the infection). The sample titles of this study are shuffled in the database, so cell type and time point are left out; the donor was told from shared clones. Sequencing was carried out using PBMCs or a T cell subset sorted from them (not recorded which). This chain joins TRBV2 to TRBJ1-3, with the identity of the D gene unclear. The DNA sequence is TGTGCCAGCAGTGTGCCCAGCTCTGGAAACACCATATATTTT. Its protein reads: CASSVPSSGNTIYF.